This T cell receptor beta chain was sequenced during a study of blood T cells in healthy people across ages. Whole-study results and caveats: The unknown donor CMV status may have confounded expanded clonotype changes.

Trimming shortened V by 5 bases and J by 8 bases, and 16 bases separated the two germline ends. The V gene's germline CDR1 is SGHRS and CDR2 YFSETQ. This CDR3 spans 14 amino acids. Primers used in a second PCR of roughly 7 to 12 cycles were a sample-barcoded 5' primer and a J-beta primer mix. TCRdb used MiXCR to reprocess the 5' RACE reads, holding one entry per CDR3 protein. The data hold approximately 800,000 distinct CDR3 sequences, with around 50% observed a single time. Donor samples were obtained from healthy Caucasian individuals from Russia, aged about 6 to 95. Per-sample PBMC isolation yielded at least 7 million cells. In the case of this clonotype: Its specificity is unknown.

The chain carries TRBV5-1 and TRBJ1-4; no firm D call. The sample comprised blood. This clonotype was obtained from a man aged 35-49 years in good health. CDR3 nucleotide sequence: TGCGCCAGCAGTTTCGAGTCCAACACGGAAAAACTGTTTTTT. It specifies CASSFESNTEKLFF.